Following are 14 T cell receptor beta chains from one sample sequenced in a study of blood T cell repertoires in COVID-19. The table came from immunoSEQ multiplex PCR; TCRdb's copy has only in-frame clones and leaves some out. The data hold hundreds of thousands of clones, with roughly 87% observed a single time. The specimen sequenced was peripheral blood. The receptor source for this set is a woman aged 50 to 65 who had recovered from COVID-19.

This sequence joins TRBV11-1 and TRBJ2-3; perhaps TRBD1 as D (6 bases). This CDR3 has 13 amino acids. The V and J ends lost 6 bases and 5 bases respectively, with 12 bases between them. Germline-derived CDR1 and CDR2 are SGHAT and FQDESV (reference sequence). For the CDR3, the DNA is TGTGCCAGCAGGGCCAGGGGATTAGATACGCAGTATTTT. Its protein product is CASRARGLDTQYF.

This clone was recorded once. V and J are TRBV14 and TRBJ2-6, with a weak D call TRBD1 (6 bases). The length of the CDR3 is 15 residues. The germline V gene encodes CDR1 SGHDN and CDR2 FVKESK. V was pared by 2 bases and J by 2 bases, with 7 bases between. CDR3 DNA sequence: TGTGCCAGCAGCCAATGGGGGCCTGGGGCCAACGTCCTGACTTTC. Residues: CASSQWGPGANVLTF.

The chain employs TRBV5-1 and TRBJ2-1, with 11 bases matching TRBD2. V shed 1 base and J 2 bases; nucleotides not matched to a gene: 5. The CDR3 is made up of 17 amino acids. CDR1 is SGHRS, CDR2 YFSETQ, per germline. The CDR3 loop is CASSLYLSGRAYNEQFF. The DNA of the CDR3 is TGCGCCAGCAGCTTGTATCTTAGCGGGAGGGCCTACAATGAGCAGTTCTTC.

CDR3 bases: TGTGCCATTGATACAGGGAACACTGAAGCTTTCTTT. Translating gives CAIDTGNTEAFF. V is TRBV5-4 and J is TRBJ1-1; a weak D match, TRBD1 (5 bases). Germline loops: CDR1 SGHNT, CDR2 YYREEE (reference sequence). V lost 9 bases and J 1 base, leaving 10 bases between the germline ends. The CDR3 totals 12 residues.

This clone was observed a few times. The CDR3 region is CASSQDPIEYYTEAFF. The CDR3 nucleotides are TGTGCCAGCAGCCAAGACCCTATCGAGTATTACACTGAAGCTTTCTTT. The chain recombines TRBV3-1 (or the pseudogene TRBV3-2) with TRBJ1-1, with D unresolved. The CDR3 has 16 residues. In germline, CDR1 is LGHDT, CDR2 YNNKEL (reference sequence). The V end was cut by 0 bases, the J end by 3 bases, with 14 bases between.

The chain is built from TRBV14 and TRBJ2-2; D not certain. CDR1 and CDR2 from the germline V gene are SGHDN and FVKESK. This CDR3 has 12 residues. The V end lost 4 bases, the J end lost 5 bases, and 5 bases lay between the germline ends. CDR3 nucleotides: TGTGCCAGCAGCCTTTTAACCGGGGAGCTGTTTTTT. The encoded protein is CASSLLTGELFF.

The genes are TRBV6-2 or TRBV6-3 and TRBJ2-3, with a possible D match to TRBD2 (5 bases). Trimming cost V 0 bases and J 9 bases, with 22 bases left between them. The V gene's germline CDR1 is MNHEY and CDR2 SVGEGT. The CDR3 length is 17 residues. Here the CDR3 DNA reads TGTGCCAGCAGTTACTCGACCTCAGCGGACCGCCATGACACGCAGTATTTT. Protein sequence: CASSYSTSADRHDTQYF.

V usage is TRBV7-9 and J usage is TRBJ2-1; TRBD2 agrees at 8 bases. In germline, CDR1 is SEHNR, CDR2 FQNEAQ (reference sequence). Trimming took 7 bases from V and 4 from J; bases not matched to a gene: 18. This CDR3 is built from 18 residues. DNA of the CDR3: TGTGCCAGCATCAACGCCCGGGGGGGAGATCAGGAGTACAATGAGCAGTTCTTC. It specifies CASINARGGDQEYNEQFF.

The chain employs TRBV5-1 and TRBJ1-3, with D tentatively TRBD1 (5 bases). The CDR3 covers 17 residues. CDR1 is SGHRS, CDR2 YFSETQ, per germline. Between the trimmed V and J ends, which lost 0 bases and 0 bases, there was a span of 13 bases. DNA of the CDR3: TGCGCCAGCAGCTTGGTTTTGGCGGGGGGCTCTGGAAACACCATATATTTT. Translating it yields CASSLVLAGGSGNTIYF.

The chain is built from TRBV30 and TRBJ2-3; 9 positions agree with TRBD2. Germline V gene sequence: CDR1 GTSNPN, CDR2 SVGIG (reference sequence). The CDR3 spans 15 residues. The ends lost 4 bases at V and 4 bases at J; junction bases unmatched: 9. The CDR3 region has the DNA TGTGCCTGGAAGGTCAGCGGGGGGTTCTCAGATACGCAGTATTTT. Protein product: CAWKVSGGFSDTQYF.

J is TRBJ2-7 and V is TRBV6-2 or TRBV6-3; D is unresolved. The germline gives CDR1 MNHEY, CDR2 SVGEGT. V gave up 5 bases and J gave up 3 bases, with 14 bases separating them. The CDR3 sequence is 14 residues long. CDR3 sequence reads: CASSHPGTDYEQYF. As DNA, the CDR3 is TGTGCCAGCAGTCACCCTGGCACCGACTACGAGCAGTACTTC.

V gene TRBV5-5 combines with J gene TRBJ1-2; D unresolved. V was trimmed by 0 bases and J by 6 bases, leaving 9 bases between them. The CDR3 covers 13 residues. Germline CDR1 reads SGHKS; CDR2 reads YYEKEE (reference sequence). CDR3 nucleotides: TGTGCCAGCAGCTTGGAGGGAGGGAATGGCTACACCTTC. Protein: CASSLEGGNGYTF.

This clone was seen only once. The CDR3: CASSPGQWGYGYTF. CDR3 in DNA: TGTGCCAGCAGCCCGGGACAGTGGGGCTATGGCTACACCTTC. V usage is TRBV28 and J usage is TRBJ1-2, with 7 bases matching TRBD1. V lost 6 bases and J lost 4; bases outside the gene matches: 8. The CDR3 is 14 amino acids. Germline loops: CDR1 MDHEN, CDR2 SYDVKM.

CDR3 sequence reads: CATSRDPRGADEQYF. As DNA, the CDR3 is TGTGCCACCAGCAGAGATCCCAGGGGCGCGGACGAGCAGTACTTC. The V gene is TRBV15, the J gene TRBJ2-7, with D possibly being TRBD1 (6 bases). Trimming left V 0 bases short and J 5 bases short, with 14 bases between. Germline V gives CDR1 LNHNV, CDR2 YYDKDF (reference sequence). The CDR3 spans 15 residues.